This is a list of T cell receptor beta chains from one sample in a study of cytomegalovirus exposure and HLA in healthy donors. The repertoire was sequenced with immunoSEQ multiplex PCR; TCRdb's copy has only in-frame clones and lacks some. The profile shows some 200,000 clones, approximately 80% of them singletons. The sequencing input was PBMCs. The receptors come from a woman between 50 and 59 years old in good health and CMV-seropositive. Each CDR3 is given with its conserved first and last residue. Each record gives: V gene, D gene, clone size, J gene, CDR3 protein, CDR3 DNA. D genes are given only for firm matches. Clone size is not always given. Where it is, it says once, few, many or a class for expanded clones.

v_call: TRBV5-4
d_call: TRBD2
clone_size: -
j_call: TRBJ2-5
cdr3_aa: CASSPGSSGGPKETQYF
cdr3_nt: TGTGCCAGCAGCCCGGGGTCTAGCGGGGGGCCCAAAGAGACCCAGTACTTC

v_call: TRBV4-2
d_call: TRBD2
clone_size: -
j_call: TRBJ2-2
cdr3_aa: CASSQVGASGHPNTGELFF
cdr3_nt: TGTGCCAGCAGCCAAGTAGGGGCTAGCGGGCACCCGAACACCGGGGAGCTGTTTTTT

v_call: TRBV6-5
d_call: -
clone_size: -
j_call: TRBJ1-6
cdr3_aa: CASGETGFSPLHF
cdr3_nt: TGTGCCAGCGGGGAAACAGGGTTTTCACCCCTCCACTTT

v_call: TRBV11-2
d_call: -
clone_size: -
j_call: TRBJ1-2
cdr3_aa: CASSLGVANYGYTF
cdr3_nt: TGTGCCAGCAGCTTAGGAGTAGCTAACTATGGCTACACCTTC

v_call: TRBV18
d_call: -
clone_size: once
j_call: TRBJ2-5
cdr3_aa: CASSSDSQETQYF
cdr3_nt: TGTGCCAGCTCGTCGGACAGTCAAGAGACCCAGTACTTC

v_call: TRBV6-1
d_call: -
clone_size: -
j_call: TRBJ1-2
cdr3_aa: CASSLDRSSYGYTF
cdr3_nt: TGTGCCAGCAGTCTCGACAGGTCGAGCTATGGCTACACCTTC

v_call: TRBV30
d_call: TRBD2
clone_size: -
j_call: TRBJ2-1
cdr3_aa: CAWRPPSGGSYNEQFF
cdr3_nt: TGTGCCTGGAGACCACCTAGCGGGGGTTCCTACAATGAGCAGTTCTTC

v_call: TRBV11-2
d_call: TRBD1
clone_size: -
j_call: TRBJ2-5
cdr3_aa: CASSWTGVGETQYF
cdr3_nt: TGTGCCAGCAGCTGGACAGGGGTTGGGGAGACCCAGTACTTC

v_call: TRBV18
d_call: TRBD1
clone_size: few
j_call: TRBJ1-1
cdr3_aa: CASSEGQVTNTEAFF
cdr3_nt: TGTGCCAGCTCAGAGGGACAGGTTACGAACACTGAAGCTTTCTTT

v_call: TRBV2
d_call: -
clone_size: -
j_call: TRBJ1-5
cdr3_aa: CASRGDFSNQPQHF
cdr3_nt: TGTGCCAGCAGGGGGGACTTTAGCAATCAGCCCCAGCATTTT

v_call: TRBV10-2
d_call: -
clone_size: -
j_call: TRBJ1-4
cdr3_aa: CASSDGGYSEKLFF
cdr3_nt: TGCGCCAGCAGTGACGGGGGTTATAGTGAAAAACTGTTTTTT

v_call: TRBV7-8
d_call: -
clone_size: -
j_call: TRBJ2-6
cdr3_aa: CASSYNSGANVLTF
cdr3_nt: TGTGCCAGCAGCTATAACTCTGGGGCCAACGTCCTGACTTTC

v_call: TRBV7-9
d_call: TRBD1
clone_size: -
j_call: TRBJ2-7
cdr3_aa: CSSSYPGGDEQYF
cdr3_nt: TGTTCCAGCAGCTATCCAGGGGGCGACGAGCAGTACTTC

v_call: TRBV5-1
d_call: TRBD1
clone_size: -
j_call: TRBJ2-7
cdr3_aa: CASSPGQGATYEQYF
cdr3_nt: TGCGCCAGCAGCCCGGGACAGGGGGCCACCTACGAGCAGTACTTC